This entry describes one T cell receptor (beta chain). Antigen: not known. The record originates from a study of T cells after yellow fever vaccination. TCRdb reprocessed the 5' RACE reads via MiXCR and lists one record per CDR3 protein. The top ten hold 20% to 25% of the sample, which has about 350,000 distinct CDR3 sequences, about 4% seen once. Germline lookup yields CDR1 MGHRA and CDR2 YSYEKL. The germline V and J ends were trimmed by 1 base and 2 bases, with 6 bases remaining between them. This CDR3 comprises 15 residues. Study results and caveats: Abundant clonotypes from the bulk population could get into FACS-sorted repertoires as contaminants.

The origin of this receptor is a man aged 18 to 29 who received the YFV17D yellow fever vaccine. The chain has TRBV4-1 and TRBJ2-6; D ambiguous. Sequencing used PBMCs, obtained 5 days after the yellow fever booster vaccination. CDR3: CASSQAVAGANVLTF. The CDR3 bases are TGCGCCAGCAGCCAAGCGGTAGCTGGGGCCAACGTCCTGACTTTC.